This T cell receptor beta chain is drawn from a study of blood T cell repertoires in COVID-19. The assay was immunoSEQ multiplex PCR, and TCRdb's table has in-frame clones only and misses some. The data contain roughly 280,000 clones, nearly 90% of them singletons. The germline V gene has CDR1 MNHNS and CDR2 SASEGT. J gave up 3 bases and V 4 bases, and 8 bases lay outside the gene matches. This CDR3 region has 16 residues. Source material: PBMCs or T cells enriched from blood (not recorded which). The clonotype originates from a woman between 55 and 75 years old who had recovered from COVID-19. The J gene is TRBJ2-7, the V gene TRBV6-1, with 11 positions matching TRBD1. CDR3 sequence reads: CASSGGWTGGNYEQYF. The CDR3 DNA follows: TGTGCCAGCAGTGGAGGTTGGACAGGGGGCAACTACGAGCAGTACTTC.